One and the same sample provided the 13 T cell receptor beta chains below, sequenced in a study of T cell repertoires and HLA-DP antigens. Their specific antigens are unknown. Clones were read by immunoSEQ multiplex PCR, and TCRdb kept only the in-frame ones, dropping some. The sample has around 110,000 clones; about 92% are singletons. Specimen: CD4+ T cells from PBMCs. Receptors were obtained from a woman aged 18-29 years in good health and CMV-seronegative.

The V call is TRBV6-5, the J call TRBJ2-2, with D hard to call. CDR1 and CDR2 (germline): MNHEY, SVGAGI. With 4 bases removed from V and 6 bases from J, the gap between germline ends came to 6 bases. This CDR3 has 12 residues. The DNA of the CDR3 is TGTGCCAGCAGTTTCCTCCCCGGGGAGCTGTTTTTT. Protein: CASSFLPGELFF.

This chain links TRBV5-1 with TRBJ1-1; 7 bases line up with TRBD1. The CDR3 length is 14 residues. J was trimmed by 0 bases and V by 4 bases; bases with no gene match: 3. Looked up from germline, CDR1 is SGHRS and CDR2 is YFSETQ. The CDR3 sequence is CASSRDSLNTEAFF. The CDR3, as DNA: TGCGCCAGCAGCCGGGACAGTTTGAACACTGAAGCTTTCTTT.

CDR3: CASSTPPDPSYNEQFF. The CDR3 nucleotides read TGTGCCAGTAGTACGCCACCGGACCCCTCCTACAATGAGCAGTTCTTC. The V and J genes are TRBV19 and TRBJ2-1; D is unresolved. Germline CDR1 reads LNHDA; CDR2 reads SQIVND (reference sequence). The CDR3 extends over 16 amino acids. Trimming pared 4 bases from V and 0 bases from J, leaving 13 bases between.

The chain employs TRBV5-4 and TRBJ2-5; D is perhaps TRBD1 or TRBD2 (5 bases each). V was pared by 0 bases and J by 3 bases, with 9 bases between. In germline, CDR1 is SGHNT, CDR2 YYREEE (reference sequence). The CDR3 has 14 amino acids. CDR3 protein: CASSLVGPEETQYF. The CDR3 DNA reads TGTGCCAGCAGCTTGGTGGGACCTGAAGAGACCCAGTACTTC.

The chain employs TRBV7-2 and TRBJ2-6, with D uncertain. The V gene lost 2 bases and the J gene lost 4 bases, with 6 bases spanning the gap. This CDR3 has 14 amino acids. Germline V gene data show CDR1 as SGHTA and CDR2 as FQGNSA. This CDR3 is CASSLLGGANVLTF. In DNA, the CDR3 is TGTGCCAGCAGCTTACTAGGCGGGGCCAACGTCCTGACTTTC.

This chain connects TRBV10-2 to TRBJ2-7, with D maybe TRBD1 (6 bases). The germline V gene encodes CDR1 WSHSY and CDR2 SAAADI. This CDR3 comprises 12 residues. Trimming removed 3 bases from V and 3 bases from J, with 6 bases in between. The CDR3 region has the DNA TGCGCCAGCAGTGAACAGGGCTACGAGCAGTACTTC. Translating gives CASSEQGYEQYF.

As regards this clone: The junction departs from the called germline gene at one end, perhaps through a read error. The chain joins TRBV5-4 to TRBJ2-3; possible D gene TRBD2, 7 bases. CDR1 and CDR2 from the germline V gene are SGHNT and YYREEE (reference sequence). The CDR3 loop spans 14 amino acids. Here the CDR3 reads CASTLGGLTDTQYF. CDR3 DNA: TGTGCCAGCACCTTGGGGGGGCTCACAGATACGCAGTATTTT.

This clone was detected once. This chain joins TRBV19 and TRBJ1-1; D remains unclear. V gave up 10 bases and J gave up 5 bases, with 11 bases separating them. The length of the CDR3 is 11 residues. CDR1 LNHDA and CDR2 SQIVND come from the germline V gene (reference sequence). Here the CDR3 reads CAILQRTEAFF. The DNA for the CDR3 is TGTGCCATCCTACAGCGGACTGAAGCTTTCTTT.

The chain recombines TRBV4-2 with TRBJ1-5; D is uncertain. From germline, CDR1 is LGHNA and CDR2 YNFKEQ. Trimming removed 3 bases at V and 6 bases at J, with 6 bases between. This CDR3 is 12 amino acids long. DNA for the CDR3: TGTGCCAGCAGCCACGGGTTTCAGCCCCAGCATTTT. It specifies CASSHGFQPQHF.

The chain uses TRBV30 and TRBJ1-2; unclear D gene. The CDR3 length is 12 residues. Trimming shortened V by 2 bases and J by 3 bases, and 7 bases separated the two germline ends. Germline V gene data show CDR1 as GTSNPN and CDR2 as SVGIG (reference sequence). DNA of the CDR3: TGTGCCTGGAGTCCCCAGGACTATGGCTACACCTTC. Protein product: CAWSPQDYGYTF.

The chain uses TRBV7-2 and TRBJ2-6; 9 bases are a match to TRBD2. This CDR3 is built from 18 residues. Germline lookup yields CDR1 SGHTA and CDR2 FQGNSA. J gave up 1 base and V 3 bases, and 7 bases lay outside the gene matches. CDR3 nucleotides: TGTGCCAGCAGCTTTCTAGCGGGGTCCCCTTCTGGGGCCAACGTCCTGACTTTC. Translated, it gives CASSFLAGSPSGANVLTF. Combining the CDR3 with reference TRBV7-2 and TRBJ2-6 gives the whole variable domain GAGVSQSPSNKVTEKGKDVELRCDPISGHTALYWYRQSLGQGLEFLIYFQGNSAPDKSGLPSDRFSAERTGGSVSTLTIQRTQQEDSAVYLCASSFLAGSPSGANVLTFGAGSRLTVL.

This rearrangement joins TRBV5-1 to TRBJ2-3, with a possible D match to TRBD2 (5 bases). The germline V and J ends were trimmed by 7 bases and 2 bases, with 11 bases remaining between them. Germline V gene data show CDR1 as SGHRS and CDR2 as YFSETQ. There are 13 residues in the CDR3. CDR3 coding DNA: TGCGCCAGCTCCCCCGGGGACACAGATACGCAGTATTTT. Amino acid sequence: CASSPGDTDTQYF.

The chain combines TRBV28 with TRBJ2-3; maybe TRBD1 (6 bases). Trimming removed 9 bases at V and 3 bases at J, with 13 bases between. CDR1 MDHEN and CDR2 SYDVKM come from the germline V gene. There are 13 residues in the CDR3. The CDR3 spells CASQGSVTDTQYF. As DNA, the CDR3 is TGTGCCAGTCAGGGGTCGGTTACAGATACGCAGTATTTT.